The 24 T cell receptor beta chains below all came from one sample that was sequenced in a study of T cell clones after liver transplantation (dated by TCRdb to the late 2010s). Library construction relied on the immunoSEQ multiplex PCR assay. Sourced from immuneACCESS, this table was stored by TCRdb with only in-frame sequences that have V and J called. A share of the clones is absent; for the studies checked, an unresolved V gene accounts for under half, and the remainder has no known explanation. For this sample there are about 68,000 clones; approximately 92% appear just once. The ten biggest clones cover 0.95% to 1% of the sample. The sequencing here drew on CD4+ T cells from blood, taken about 26 months after liver transplant. These TCRs come from a human patient who received a liver transplant. Some T cells may have been brought in with the graft after a transplant.

This sequence joins TRBV11-3 and TRBJ1-2; 12 bases map to TRBD1. This CDR3 comprises 15 residues. V lost 4 bases to trimming and J lost 5 bases; unmatched junction nucleotides: 5. Per the germline V gene, CDR1 is SGHNT and CDR2 is YENEEA. The CDR3 DNA reads TGTGCCAGCAGCTCACCGGGACAGGGGGCTTATGGCTACACCTTC. As protein: CASSSPGQGAYGYTF.

V is TRBV4-1 and J is TRBJ1-1; perhaps TRBD1 as D (5 bases). Germline-derived CDR1 and CDR2 are MGHRA and YSYEKL. The CDR3 is 18 residues long. Between the trimmed V and J ends, which lost 0 bases and 0 bases, there was a span of 17 bases. CDR3 DNA sequence: TGCGCCAGCAGCCAAGATCGGAGCGGGGCGGACATGAACACTGAAGCTTTCTTT. As protein: CASSQDRSGADMNTEAFF.

V and J are TRBV12-5 and TRBJ1-2, with TRBD1 as a possible D gene (6 bases). With 3 bases removed from V and 4 bases from J, the gap between germline ends came to 9 bases. Germline V gene data show CDR1 as LGHNT and CDR2 as FRNRAP. There are 13 residues in the CDR3. CDR3 protein: CASGLQGPYGYTF. The CDR3 region has the DNA TGTGCTAGTGGTTTACAGGGCCCCTATGGCTACACCTTC.

The V call is TRBV5-1, the J call TRBJ2-5, with D uncertain. Trimming removed 5 bases from V and 2 bases from J, with 7 bases in between. CDR1 SGHRS and CDR2 YFSETQ come from the germline V gene. CDR3 length: 12 amino acids. Here the CDR3 reads CASRATQETQYF. The CDR3, as DNA: TGCGCCAGCAGGGCTACTCAAGAGACCCAGTACTTC.

The rearrangement uses TRBV6-5 and TRBJ2-1; TRBD2 agrees at 11 bases. The CDR3 is 15 residues long. Looked up from germline, CDR1 is MNHEY and CDR2 is SVGAGI. The junction had 2 bases not matched to a gene; V was cut back by 4 bases and J by 3 bases. CDR3 in amino acids: CASSSTSGGYNEQFF. The CDR3 DNA is TGTGCCAGCAGTTCTACTAGCGGGGGCTACAATGAGCAGTTCTTC.

V and J are TRBV28 and TRBJ1-4; D ambiguous. V lost 5 bases and J 3 bases, leaving 7 bases between the germline ends. Germline CDR1 reads MDHEN; CDR2 reads SYDVKM. There are 13 residues in the CDR3. CDR3: CASSTGANEKLFF. CDR3 DNA sequence: TGTGCCAGCAGTACCGGGGCTAATGAAAAACTGTTTTTT.

This chain joins TRBV15 and TRBJ1-6, with TRBD1 matching 7 bases. Germline V lookup: CDR1 LNHNV, CDR2 YYDKDF (reference sequence). This CDR3 is 17 amino acids long. V trimming: 3 bases; J trimming: 1 base; junction bases outside the gene matches: 6. The chain's CDR3 is CATSSRQGLSYNSPLHF. In DNA form, the CDR3 reads TGTGCCACCAGCAGTAGACAGGGCTTATCCTATAATTCACCCCTCCACTTT.

V gene TRBV19 combines with J gene TRBJ1-4; D possibly corresponds to TRBD1 (5 bases). CDR3 size: 12 residues. Germline values: CDR1 LNHDA, CDR2 SQIVND (reference sequence). V gave up 6 bases and J gave up 8 bases, with 10 bases separating them. The CDR3, as DNA: TGTGCCAGTAGAGGGACCTTCGAAAAACTGTTTTTT. This gives the protein CASRGTFEKLFF.

This chain uses TRBV2 with TRBJ2-1, with D maybe TRBD2 (5 bases). CDR1 SNHLY and CDR2 FYNNEI come from the germline V gene. This CDR3 is 15 amino acids long. Trimming removed 5 bases from V and 0 bases from J, with 11 bases in between. The CDR3: CASSSLLGSYNEQFF. CDR3 bases: TGTGCCAGCAGTTCACTACTAGGCTCCTACAATGAGCAGTTCTTC.

This chain connects TRBV27 to TRBJ2-2; TRBD2 agrees at 10 bases. CDR1 is MNHEY, CDR2 SMNVEV, per germline (reference sequence). V was pared by 6 bases and J by 4 bases, with 8 bases of the junction left unmatched. The CDR3 sequence is 16 residues long. The CDR3 here is CASSRVAGGGTGELFF. The CDR3, as DNA: TGTGCCAGCAGCCGAGTAGCGGGAGGCGGCACCGGGGAGCTGTTTTTT.

CDR3 protein: CSVDRGLYNEQFF. CDR3 coding DNA: TGCAGCGTGGACAGGGGGCTCTACAATGAGCAGTTCTTC. The chain couples TRBV29-1 to TRBJ2-1, with 11 bases fitting TRBD1. The CDR3 is 13 amino acids. V shed 6 bases and J 3 bases; nucleotides not matched to a gene: 1. Germline CDR1 is SQVTM and CDR2 is ANQGSEA.

This chain uses TRBV12-5 with TRBJ2-2; unclear D gene. The CDR3 extends over 13 amino acids. Per germline, CDR1 LGHNT and CDR2 FRNRAP. The V end lost 0 bases, the J end lost 2 bases, and 1 base lay between the germline ends. The DNA of the CDR3 is TGTGCTAGTGGTTTGGTAAACACCGGGGAGCTGTTTTTT. Amino acid sequence: CASGLVNTGELFF.

CDR3 nucleotides: TGTGCCAGCAGCTCCATGCAGGGTTCCTACGAGCAGTACTTC. Translated, it gives CASSSMQGSYEQYF. The chain carries TRBV11-2 and TRBJ2-7; tentative D call: TRBD1 (5 bases). Looked up from germline, CDR1 is SGHAT and CDR2 is FQNNGV. This CDR3 has 14 amino acids. Trimming removed 4 bases from V and 1 base from J, with 11 bases in between.

The rearrangement links TRBV14 to TRBJ1-4; 11 bases fit TRBD1. The germline CDR1 and CDR2 sequences are SGHDN and FVKESK. The CDR3 has 16 amino acids. J lost 7 bases, V lost 4 bases, and 8 bases had no gene match. CDR3 region: CASSRDVGTGGEKLFF. In DNA form, the CDR3 reads TGTGCCAGCAGCCGAGACGTCGGGACAGGGGGTGAAAAACTGTTTTTT.

The chain joins TRBV9 to TRBJ2-3; 8 nucleotides agree with TRBD2. The V gene end was trimmed by 3 bases and the J gene end by 3 bases; junction bases not matched to a gene: 6. The CDR3 has 15 amino acids. Germline V CDR1 and CDR2: SGDLS, YYNGEE. CDR3 sequence: CASSDSGVSTDTQYF. The DNA for the CDR3 is TGTGCCAGCAGCGATAGCGGGGTCTCAACAGATACGCAGTATTTT.

The chain uses TRBV5-6 and TRBJ1-2; 7 nucleotides match TRBD1. Germline V gene lookup returns CDR1 SGHDT and CDR2 YYEEEE. This CDR3 has 15 amino acids. Germline trimming cut 4 bases from V and 3 bases from J; bases unmatched to any gene: 9. As DNA, the CDR3 is TGTGCCAGCAGCACGACAGGGACTTGGGACTATGGCTACACCTTC. This gives the protein CASSTTGTWDYGYTF.

The chain recombines TRBV5-1 with TRBJ2-1; D may be TRBD1 or TRBD2 (5 bases each). Per the germline V gene, CDR1 is SGHRS and CDR2 is YFSETQ. CDR3 length: 15 residues. V shed 2 bases and J shed 5 bases, with 14 bases lying between them. CDR3 region: CASSFRGPADNEQFF. DNA of the CDR3: TGCGCCAGCAGCTTCCGGGGCCCTGCGGACAATGAGCAGTTCTTC. Full variable domain (missing parts from reference TRBV5-1 and TRBJ2-1): KAGVTQTPRYLIKTRGQQVTLSCSPISGHRSVSWYQQTPGQGLQFLFEYFSETQRNKGNFPGRFSGRQFSNSRSEMNVSTLELGDSALYLCASSFRGPADNEQFFGPGTRLTVL.

CDR3 protein: CASSSDTYSNQPQHF. CDR3 nucleotide sequence: TGTGCCAGCAGCTCTGACACCTATAGCAATCAGCCCCAGCATTTT. The rearrangement links TRBV7-2 to TRBJ1-5; D remains ambiguous. Germline CDR1 is SGHTA and CDR2 is FQGNSA. The V end lost 4 bases, the J end lost 0 bases, and 10 bases lay between the germline ends. The CDR3 sequence is 15 residues long.

This clone has more than one count but fewer than ten. This chain joins TRBV7-9 and TRBJ2-7; TRBD1 is a possible D gene (5 bases). The CDR3 contains 14 residues. Trimming shortened V by 2 bases and J by 2 bases, and 10 bases separated the two germline ends. Germline CDR1 SEHNR, CDR2 FQNEAQ (reference sequence). CDR3: CASSLQGIPYEQYF. The CDR3 nucleotides are TGTGCCAGCAGCTTACAGGGAATCCCCTACGAGCAGTACTTC.

This clone appeared a few times. The chain uses TRBV4-1 and TRBJ2-7, with TRBD1 identical over 7 bases. V shed 6 bases, J shed 4 bases, and the junction held 9 bases outside the gene matches. Germline V CDR1 and CDR2: MGHRA, YSYEKL. This CDR3 spans 14 amino acids. The CDR3 coding sequence is TGCGCCAGCAGACGAATCGACAGGGAGTACGAGCAGTACTTC. It specifies CASRRIDREYEQYF.

The V call is TRBV13, the J call TRBJ2-7; 9 bases fit TRBD2. Germline V gene sequence: CDR1 PRHDT, CDR2 FYEKMQ (reference sequence). The CDR3 spans 14 residues. V was clipped by 6 bases and J by 6 bases; unmatched bases: 9. This chain's CDR3 is CASRHGGRAAEQYF. The CDR3, as DNA: TGTGCCAGCAGGCACGGCGGGAGGGCCGCCGAGCAGTACTTC.

The chain links TRBV10-3 to TRBJ2-7; a weak D match, TRBD1 (5 bases). Between the trimmed V and J ends, which lost 10 bases and 3 bases, there was a span of 13 bases. Germline V gene lookup returns CDR1 ENHRY and CDR2 SYGVKD. CDR3 length: 12 residues. In DNA form, the CDR3 reads TGTGCCACGCAGGGTAACGACTACGAGCAGTACTTC. This encodes CATQGNDYEQYF.

This chain uses TRBV2 with TRBJ2-3; D possibly corresponds to TRBD2 (6 bases). Trimming left V 8 bases short and J 4 bases short, with 13 bases between. In germline, CDR1 is SNHLY, CDR2 FYNNEI. The CDR3 extends over 13 amino acids. CDR3 bases: TGTGCCAGCTCCCGTCCGGGGGCAGATACGCAGTATTTT. This encodes CASSRPGADTQYF.

This clone was counted once. The chain links TRBV14 to TRBJ1-4; D might be TRBD1 (6 bases). This CDR3 is 15 amino acids long. The germline V gene has CDR1 SGHDN and CDR2 FVKESK. Trimming shortened V by 0 bases and J by 5 bases, and 10 bases separated the two germline ends. DNA of the CDR3: TGTGCCAGCAGCCAAGACCGGGGGCAAAATGAAAAACTGTTTTTT. Amino acid sequence: CASSQDRGQNEKLFF. The complete variable domain, with remaining parts taken from reference TRBV14 and TRBJ1-4, reads EAGVTQFPSHSVIEKGQTVTLRCDPISGHDNLYWYRRVMGKEIKFLLHFVKESKQDESGMPNNRFLAERTGGTYSTLKVQPAELEDSGVYFCASSQDRGQNEKLFFGSGTQLSVL.